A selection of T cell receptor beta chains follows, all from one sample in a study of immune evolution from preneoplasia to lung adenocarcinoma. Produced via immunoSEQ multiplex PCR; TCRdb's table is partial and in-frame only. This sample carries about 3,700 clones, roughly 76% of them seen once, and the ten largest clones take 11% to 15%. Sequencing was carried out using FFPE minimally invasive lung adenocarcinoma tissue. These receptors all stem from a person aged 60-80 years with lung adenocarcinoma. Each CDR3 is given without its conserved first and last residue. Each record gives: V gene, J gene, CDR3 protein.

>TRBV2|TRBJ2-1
ASRARGGDNEQF
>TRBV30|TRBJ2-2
AWRATGGFTGELF
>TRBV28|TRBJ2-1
ASRWTGRKQF
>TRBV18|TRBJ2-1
ASSPPIRDNEQF
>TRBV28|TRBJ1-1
ASSLQGTIEAF
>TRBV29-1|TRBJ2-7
SVATGAYEQY
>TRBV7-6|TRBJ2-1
ASSLGTSGRGDEQF
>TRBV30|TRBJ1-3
AWSGLMSGNTIY
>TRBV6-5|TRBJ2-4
ASSRSGTGIQY
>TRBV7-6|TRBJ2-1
ASSADPGSYNEQF
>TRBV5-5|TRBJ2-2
ASSLARTGQNTGELF
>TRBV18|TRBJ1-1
ASSPRTGEPEAF
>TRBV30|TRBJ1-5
AWSVFGGSPRGNQPQH
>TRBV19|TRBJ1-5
ASSPPGDSPPQH
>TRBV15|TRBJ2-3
ATSRGFAADTQY
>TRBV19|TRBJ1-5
ASSTHTGGGQPQH
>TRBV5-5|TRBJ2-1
ASSSLGLAGYNEQF
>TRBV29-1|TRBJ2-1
SVGGTSGRMSNEQF
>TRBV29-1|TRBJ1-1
SARQTNTEAF
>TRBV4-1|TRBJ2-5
ASSQVGGIETQY
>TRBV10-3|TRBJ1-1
AISESRGRYTEAF
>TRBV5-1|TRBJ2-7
ASSPETGECF
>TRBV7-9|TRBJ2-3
ASSYLGRTGAGDTQY
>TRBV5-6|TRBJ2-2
ASSLSGGPNTGELF
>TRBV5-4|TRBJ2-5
ASSPTGLQETQY
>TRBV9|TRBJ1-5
ASSVDLGSNQPQH
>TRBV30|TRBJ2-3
AWSARRGRGTDTQY
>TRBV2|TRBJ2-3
ASSRLLAGGPGGTDTQY
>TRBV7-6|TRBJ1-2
ASSLNHGTGNYGYT
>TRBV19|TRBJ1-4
ATRTGTNEKLF
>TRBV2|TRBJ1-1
ASNRGNTEAF
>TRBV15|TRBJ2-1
ATSRAGTRRNEQF
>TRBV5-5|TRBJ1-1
ASRPPGQMNTEAF
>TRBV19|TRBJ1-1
ASSIGPGGAF
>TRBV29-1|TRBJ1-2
SVQGDRGGYT
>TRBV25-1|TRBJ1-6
ASGGPNNSPLH
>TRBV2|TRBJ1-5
ASSVGQGTNQPQH
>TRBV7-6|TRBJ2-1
ASTLAGLNNEQF
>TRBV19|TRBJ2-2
ASSIALNTGELF
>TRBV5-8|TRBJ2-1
ASSIGGQF
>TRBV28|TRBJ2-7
ASQGSQGAYEQY
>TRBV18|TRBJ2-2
ASSLPGSGDTGELF
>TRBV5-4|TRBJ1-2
ASSSQGPANYGYT
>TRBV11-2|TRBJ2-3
ASSLEVEGTQY
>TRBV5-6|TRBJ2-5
AAGTSGAQETQY
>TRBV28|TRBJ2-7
ASSLSGTKSYEQY
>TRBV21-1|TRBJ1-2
ASSKAGQGNYGYT
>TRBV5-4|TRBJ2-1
ASSLNAWGSRNEQF
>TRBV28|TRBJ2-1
ASSLGRGYNEQF
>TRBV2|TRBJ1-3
ASSELGTGSGNTIY
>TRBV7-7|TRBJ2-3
ARSGTSVDTQY
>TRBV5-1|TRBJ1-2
ASSKGQGDYGYT
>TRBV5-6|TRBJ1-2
ASSFNPASGYT
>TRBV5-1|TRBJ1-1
ASTSQVQGGNTEAF
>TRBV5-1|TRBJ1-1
ASSLVPLRGSAEAF
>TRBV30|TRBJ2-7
AWGLAATSFYEQY
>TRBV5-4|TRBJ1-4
ASSTRATLNEKLF
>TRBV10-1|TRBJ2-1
ASSEREYNEQF